This TCR beta chain is from a study of blood T cell repertoires in COVID-19. Here immunoSEQ multiplex PCR was the method, and the copy in TCRdb shows in-frame clones only, minus some. The table includes about 150,000 clones, roughly 80% detected once. The CDR3 contains 13 residues. V shed 5 bases and J shed 5 bases, with 10 bases lying between them. Germline CDR1 reads KGHSH; CDR2 reads LQKENI. This receptor was taken from a woman older than 75 with acute or convalescent COVID-19. The sequencing sample was made of peripheral blood. The chain joins TRBV18 to TRBJ1-3; D unclear. The CDR3 loop is CASSLEERNTIYF. CDR3 nucleotides: TGTGCCAGCTCATTAGAGGAGAGAAACACCATATATTTT.